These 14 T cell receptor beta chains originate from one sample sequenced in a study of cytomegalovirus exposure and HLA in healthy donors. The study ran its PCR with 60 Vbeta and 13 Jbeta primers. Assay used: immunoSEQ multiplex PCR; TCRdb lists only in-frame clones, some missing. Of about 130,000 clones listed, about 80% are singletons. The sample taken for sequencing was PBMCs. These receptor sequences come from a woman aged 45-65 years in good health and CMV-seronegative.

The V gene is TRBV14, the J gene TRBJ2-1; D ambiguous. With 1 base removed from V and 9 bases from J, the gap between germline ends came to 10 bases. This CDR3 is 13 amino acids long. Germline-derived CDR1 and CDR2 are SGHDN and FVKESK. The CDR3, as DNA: TGTGCCAGCAGCCAAGGACCGGGTAGTGAGCAGTTCTTC. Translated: CASSQGPGSEQFF.

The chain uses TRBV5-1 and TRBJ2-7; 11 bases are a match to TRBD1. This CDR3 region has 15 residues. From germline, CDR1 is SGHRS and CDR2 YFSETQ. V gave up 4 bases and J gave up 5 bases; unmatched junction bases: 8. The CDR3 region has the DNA TGCGCCAGCAGCATACTCGGGACAGGGGGACACGAGCAGTACTTC. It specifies CASSILGTGGHEQYF.

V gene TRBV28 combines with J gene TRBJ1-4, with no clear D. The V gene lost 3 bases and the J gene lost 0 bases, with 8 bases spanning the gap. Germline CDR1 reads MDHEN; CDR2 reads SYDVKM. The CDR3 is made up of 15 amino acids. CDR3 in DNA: TGTGCCAGCAGTTTGTTCGGGACAACTAATGAAAAACTGTTTTTT. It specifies CASSLFGTTNEKLFF.

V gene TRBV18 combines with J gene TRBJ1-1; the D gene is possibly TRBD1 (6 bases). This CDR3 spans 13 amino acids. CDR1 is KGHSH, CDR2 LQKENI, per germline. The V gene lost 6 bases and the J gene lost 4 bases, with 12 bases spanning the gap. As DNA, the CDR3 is TGTGCCAGCTCTCATTCAGGGGTCACTGAAGCTTTCTTT. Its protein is CASSHSGVTEAFF.

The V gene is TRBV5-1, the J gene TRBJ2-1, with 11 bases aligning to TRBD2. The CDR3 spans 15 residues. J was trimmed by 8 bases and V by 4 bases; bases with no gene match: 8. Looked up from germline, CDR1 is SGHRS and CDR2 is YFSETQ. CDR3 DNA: TGCGCCAGCAGCCGTAGCGGGAGGGGAGGAGATGAGCAGTTCTTC. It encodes CASSRSGRGGDEQFF.

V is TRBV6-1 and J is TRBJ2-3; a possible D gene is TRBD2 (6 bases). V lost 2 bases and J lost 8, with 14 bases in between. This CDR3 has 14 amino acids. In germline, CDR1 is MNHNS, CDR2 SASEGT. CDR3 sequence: CASSERGLRGTQYF. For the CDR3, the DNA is TGTGCCAGCAGTGAACGGGGTCTGCGGGGTACGCAGTATTTT.

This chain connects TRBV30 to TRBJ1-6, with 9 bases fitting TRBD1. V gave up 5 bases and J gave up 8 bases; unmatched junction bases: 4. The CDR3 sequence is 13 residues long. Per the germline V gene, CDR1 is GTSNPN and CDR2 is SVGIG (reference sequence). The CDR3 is CAWGDRAHSPLHF. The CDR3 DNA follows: TGTGCCTGGGGGGACAGGGCACATTCACCCCTCCACTTT.

The CDR3 here is CASSVTSGGYNEQFF. DNA for the CDR3: TGTGCCAGCAGTGTAACTAGCGGAGGGTACAATGAGCAGTTCTTC. The chain recombines TRBV28 with TRBJ2-1, with 8 bases aligning to TRBD2. The CDR3 has 15 amino acids. The V gene end was trimmed by 5 bases and the J gene end by 4 bases; junction bases not matched to a gene: 7. Germline V CDR1 and CDR2: MDHEN, SYDVKM.

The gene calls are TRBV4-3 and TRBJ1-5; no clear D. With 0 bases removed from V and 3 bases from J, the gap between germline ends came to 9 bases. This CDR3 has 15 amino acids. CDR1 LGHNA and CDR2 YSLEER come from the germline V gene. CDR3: CASSQDSLPNQPQHF. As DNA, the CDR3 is TGCGCCAGCAGCCAAGATTCTCTCCCCAATCAGCCCCAGCATTTT.

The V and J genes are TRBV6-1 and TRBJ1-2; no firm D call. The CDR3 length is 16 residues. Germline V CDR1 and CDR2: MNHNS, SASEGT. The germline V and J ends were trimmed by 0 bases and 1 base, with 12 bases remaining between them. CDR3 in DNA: TGTGCCAGCAGTGAAGCGGGAGGGAACCTTAACTATGGCTACACCTTC. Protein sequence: CASSEAGGNLNYGYTF.

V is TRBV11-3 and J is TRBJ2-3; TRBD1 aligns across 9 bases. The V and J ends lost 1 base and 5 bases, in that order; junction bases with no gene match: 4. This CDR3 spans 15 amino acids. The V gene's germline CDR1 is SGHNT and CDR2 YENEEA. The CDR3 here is CASSLGTGVGDTQYF. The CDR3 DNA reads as TGTGCCAGCAGCTTAGGGACAGGGGTTGGAGATACGCAGTATTTT. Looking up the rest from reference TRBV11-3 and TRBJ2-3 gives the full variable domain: EAGVVQSPRYKIIEKKQPVAFWCNPISGHNTLYWYLQNLGQGPELLIRYENEEAVDDSQLPKDRFSAERLKGVDSTLKIQPAELGDSAVYLCASSLGTGVGDTQYFGPGTRLTVL.

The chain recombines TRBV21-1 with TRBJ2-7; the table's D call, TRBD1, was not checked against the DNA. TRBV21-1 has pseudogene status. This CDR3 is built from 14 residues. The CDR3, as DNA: TGTGCCAGCAGCAAAGGGGGCAGGGTCTACGAGCAGTACGTC. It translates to CASSKGGRVYEQYV.

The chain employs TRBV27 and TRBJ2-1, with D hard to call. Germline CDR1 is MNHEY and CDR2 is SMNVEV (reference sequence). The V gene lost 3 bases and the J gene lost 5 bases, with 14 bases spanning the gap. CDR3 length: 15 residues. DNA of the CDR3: TGTGCCAGCAGTTTTGAGCCAGGCCGCGACAATGAGCAGTTCTTC. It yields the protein CASSFEPGRDNEQFF.

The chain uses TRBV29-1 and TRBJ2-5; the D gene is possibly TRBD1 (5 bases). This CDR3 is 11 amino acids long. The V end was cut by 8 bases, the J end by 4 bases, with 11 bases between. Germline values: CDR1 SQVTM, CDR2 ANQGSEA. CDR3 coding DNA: TGCAGCCCCTGGCAGGGAGAGACCCAGTACTTC. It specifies CSPWQGETQYF.